A selection of T cell receptor beta chains follows, all from one sample in a study of beta chain features in type 1 diabetes. Generated by immunoSEQ multiplex PCR, the TCRdb table keeps only in-frame clones and is missing some. The sample has about 140,000 clones, about 9.7% seen once; the top ten hold 0.65%. Sequenced: central memory CD4+ T cells from blood. These receptors were taken from a woman aged 40 to 50 in good health. Each CDR3 is given with its conserved first and last residue. The order of the fields is clone size, V gene, D gene, J gene, CDR3 protein, CDR3 DNA. D genes are given only for firm matches. The size entry is marked missing in some rows and otherwise reads once, few, many or a size class.

clone size: few
V gene: TRBV6-6
D gene: NA
J gene: TRBJ1-3
CDR3 protein: CASRGPGNTIYF
CDR3 DNA: TGTGCCAGCAGGGGGCCAGGAAACACCATATATTTT

clone size: NA
V gene: TRBV18
D gene: NA
J gene: TRBJ2-7
CDR3 protein: CASSPRRSYEQYF
CDR3 DNA: TGTGCCAGCTCACCAAGGAGGTCCTACGAGCAGTACTTC

clone size: NA
V gene: TRBV7-6
D gene: TRBD1
J gene: TRBJ2-5
CDR3 protein: CASSLGQGETQYF
CDR3 DNA: TGTGCCAGCAGCCTGGGACAGGGGGAGACCCAGTACTTC

clone size: few
V gene: TRBV10-2
D gene: NA
J gene: TRBJ1-1
CDR3 protein: CASSRARGDQAFF
CDR3 DNA: TGCGCCAGCAGTAGGGCCAGGGGAGATCAAGCTTTCTTT

clone size: NA
V gene: TRBV19
D gene: NA
J gene: TRBJ2-2
CDR3 protein: CASSIKQANTGELFF
CDR3 DNA: TGTGCCAGTAGTATCAAACAGGCGAACACCGGGGAGCTGTTTTTT

clone size: NA
V gene: TRBV25-1
D gene: TRBD1
J gene: TRBJ2-5
CDR3 protein: CASSDRQGQETQYF
CDR3 DNA: TGTGCCAGCAGTGACCGACAGGGGCAAGAGACCCAGTACTTC

clone size: NA
V gene: TRBV9
D gene: NA
J gene: TRBJ2-3
CDR3 protein: CASSVAGSRGDTQYF
CDR3 DNA: TGTGCCAGCAGCGTCGCCGGGTCGAGAGGAGATACGCAGTATTTT

clone size: once
V gene: TRBV2
D gene: TRBD1
J gene: TRBJ1-1
CDR3 protein: CASSLGAGGAFF
CDR3 DNA: TGTGCCAGCAGTCTGGGGGCAGGGGGAGCTTTCTTT

clone size: NA
V gene: TRBV19
D gene: NA
J gene: TRBJ2-3
CDR3 protein: CASSIRGRTDTQYF
CDR3 DNA: TGTGCCAGTAGTATCAGGGGTCGCACAGATACGCAGTATTTT

clone size: few
V gene: TRBV7-2
D gene: NA
J gene: TRBJ2-5
CDR3 protein: CASSPGSPQYF
CDR3 DNA: TGTGCCAGCAGCCCAGGGTCGCCCCAGTACTTC

clone size: NA
V gene: TRBV5-6
D gene: NA
J gene: TRBJ2-3
CDR3 protein: CASSPATSWDGDTQYF
CDR3 DNA: TGTGCCAGCAGCCCTGCCACTAGCTGGGATGGGGATACGCAGTATTTT

clone size: few
V gene: TRBV6-5
D gene: TRBD2
J gene: TRBJ2-7
CDR3 protein: CASRGSGVGSYEQYF
CDR3 DNA: TGTGCCAGCAGGGGTAGCGGGGTCGGATCCTACGAGCAGTACTTC